Here is one T cell receptor (beta chain) with its context. The data were obtained in a study of blood T cell repertoires in COVID-19. Across the study: Acute and convalescent COVID-19 specimens originated in the United States, Italy and Spain. T cells, B-cell-depleted T cells, or PBMCs provided the cDNA or gDNA that served as material.

Enrolled through a virtual design, the participants were between roughly 18 and 95 years of age and came from some 25 US areas. Donors of Cohort 3 who recovered were those that had two negative PCRs, clearance, or symptom resolution. Produced via immunoSEQ multiplex PCR; TCRdb's table is partial and in-frame only. The top ten clones hold approximately 10% of a sample with fewer than 250,000 clones, nearly 90% of them seen once. The sequence came from a man between 25 and 39 years old who had recovered from COVID-19. Specimen: PBMCs or T cells enriched from blood (not recorded which).

CDR3 nucleotides: TGCGCCAGCCACTACGGAGGGGGGACAGCTACCTACGAGCAGTACTTC. Translation: CASHYGGGTATYEQYF. The gene calls are TRBV5-1 and TRBJ2-7, with D maybe TRBD1 (7 bases). This CDR3 has 16 residues. V lost 7 bases and J 2 bases, leaving 22 bases between the germline ends. Per the germline V gene, CDR1 is SGHRS and CDR2 is YFSETQ.